The 18 T cell receptor beta chains below come from one sample, sequenced in a study of blood T cells in healthy people across ages. A second PCR of roughly 7 to 11 cycles used a sample-barcoded 5' primer and a J-beta primer mix. Each CDR3 protein gets one entry after TCRdb re-called the 5' RACE reads with MiXCR. This table has some 940,000 distinct CDR3 sequences, around 29% appearing once. The same specimen was also included in a second study, on T cells of mothers and their children.

The sequenced sample consisted of blood. The receptors were gathered from a woman aged 40 to 50 in good health.

This clonotype has only a few counts. The J gene is TRBJ2-4, the V gene TRBV6-1; TRBD1 is a possible D gene (6 bases). The length of the CDR3 is 12 residues. V was shortened by 7 bases and J by 6 bases, with 10 bases between the two germline ends. CDR1 and CDR2 from the germline V gene are MNHNS and SASEGT. For the CDR3, the DNA is TGTGCCAGCACTCTGGACAGAAACATTCAGTACTTC. It is translated as CASTLDRNIQYF.

The chain carries TRBV7-3 and TRBJ1-2; D is unresolved. V shed 1 base and J shed 0 bases, with 9 bases lying between them. The CDR3 is 15 residues long. Germline V gene lookup returns CDR1 SGHTA and CDR2 FQGTGA. The CDR3 here is CASSLSVKTNYGYTF. The CDR3, as DNA: TGTGCCAGCAGCTTAAGTGTCAAGACTAACTATGGCTACACCTTC.

A remark on this clonotype: A much larger clone differs from this one at a single base, so this may be a read error. The chain combines TRBV9 with TRBJ2-7, with 11 positions matching TRBD2. CDR1 is SGDLS and CDR2 is YYNGEE in the germline V gene. This CDR3 spans 14 amino acids. The CDR3 reads CASGVGLAAYEQYF. The CDR3 region has the DNA TGTGCCAGCGGCGTGGGACTAGCGGCTTACGAGCAGTACTTC.

The chain has TRBV3-1 and TRBJ2-5; 7 nucleotides align to TRBD2. Germline lookup yields CDR1 LGHDT and CDR2 YNNKEL (reference sequence). Unmatched junction bases numbered 10, after V lost 0 bases and J lost 9 bases. This CDR3 comprises 15 residues. CDR3 in DNA: TGTGCCAGCAGCCAAGAGGGGGGGGTGGCAAGGTCCCAGTACTTC. Its translation is CASSQEGGVARSQYF.

A few counts support this clonotype. The V gene is TRBV7-9, the J gene TRBJ1-2; D is possibly TRBD1 (5 bases). CDR1 and CDR2 from the germline V gene are SEHNR and FQNEAQ (reference sequence). Trimming took 5 bases from V and 1 from J, leaving 17 bases between them. This CDR3 region has 16 residues. CDR3 residues: CASSPPPVGVNYGYTF. The CDR3 DNA reads TGTGCCAGCAGCCCACCCCCTGTAGGGGTTAACTATGGCTACACCTTC.

This clonotype occurred a few times. The chain joins TRBV20-1 to TRBJ2-5; D may be TRBD2 (6 bases). Germline V gene sequence: CDR1 DFQATT, CDR2 SNEGSKA (reference sequence). The CDR3 covers 15 residues. Trimming stripped 3 bases from V and 4 bases from J, with 18 bases between. The CDR3 is CSAREGPGPAETQYF. The CDR3 DNA sequence: TGCAGTGCTAGGGAGGGGCCAGGACCGGCAGAGACCCAGTACTTC.

This clonotype was seen only a few times. The rearrangement joins TRBV7-6 to TRBJ2-1; 7 bases map to TRBD2. Unmatched junction bases numbered 7, after V lost 3 bases and J lost 5 bases. This CDR3 region has 15 residues. Germline V gene sequence: CDR1 SGHVS, CDR2 FNYEAQ. The CDR3: CASSLGTSVNNEQFF. Written as DNA, the CDR3 is TGTGCCAGCAGCTTGGGAACTAGCGTCAACAATGAGCAGTTCTTC.

The chain couples TRBV6-1 to TRBJ2-6; D gene unclear. The V gene's germline CDR1 is MNHNS and CDR2 SASEGT. The V end was cut by 8 bases, the J end by 0 bases, with 11 bases between. The CDR3 has 15 residues. The CDR3 region is CASRPRTSGANVLTF. In nucleotides, the CDR3 is TGTGCCAGCCGCCCACGGACCTCTGGGGCCAACGTCCTGACTTTC.

This clonotype was found many times. The gene calls are TRBV5-5 and TRBJ2-5; no clear D. V shed 2 bases and J shed 4 bases, with 6 bases lying between them. The CDR3 extends over 12 amino acids. Per the germline V gene, CDR1 is SGHKS and CDR2 is YYEKEE (reference sequence). CDR3 sequence (DNA): TGTGCCAGCAGCTTTCGGCCAGAGACCCAGTACTTC. It yields the protein CASSFRPETQYF.

This chain connects TRBV7-9 to TRBJ1-5; no clear D. The CDR3 extends over 13 amino acids. V gave up 5 bases and J gave up 4 bases, with 9 bases separating them. Germline CDR1 is SEHNR and CDR2 is FQNEAQ (reference sequence). CDR3 DNA: TGTGCCAGCAGCATGCAGAATAATCAGCCCCAGCATTTT. Protein product: CASSMQNNQPQHF.

Many counts were recorded for this clonotype. The genes are TRBV5-1 and TRBJ1-6; perhaps TRBD1 as D (6 bases). V was clipped by 2 bases and J by 6 bases, with 9 bases between them. The CDR3 covers 14 residues. Germline loops: CDR1 SGHRS, CDR2 YFSETQ. The DNA of the CDR3 is TGCGCCAGCAGCTTTGGCAGGGGTAATTCACCCCTCCACTTT. It yields the protein CASSFGRGNSPLHF.

This clonotype was picked up a small number of times. The chain is built from TRBV7-9 and TRBJ1-6, with D possibly matching TRBD1 (6 bases). Between the trimmed V and J ends, which lost 1 base and 7 bases, there was a span of 11 bases. The CDR3 length is 15 residues. Germline V gene data show CDR1 as SEHNR and CDR2 as FQNEAQ (reference sequence). The CDR3 coding sequence is TGTGCCAGCAGCTTAGGCCCGGGACAAAATTCACCCCTCCACTTT. Amino acid sequence: CASSLGPGQNSPLHF. The whole variable domain, filled in from reference TRBV7-9 and TRBJ1-6, reads DTGVSQNPRHKITKRGQNVTFRCDPISEHNRLYWYRQTLGQGPEFLTYFQNEAQLEKSRLLSDRFSAERPKGSFSTLEIQRTEQGDSAMYLCASSLGPGQNSPLHFGNGTRLTVT.

The chain is built from TRBV4-1 and TRBJ2-7, with 8 bases identical to TRBD1. V was clipped by 4 bases and J by 7 bases; unmatched bases: 12. The CDR3 is 15 residues long. Germline-derived CDR1 and CDR2 are MGHRA and YSYEKL. The CDR3 DNA sequence: TGCGCCAGCAGCCGAGGACAGGGAACGCCCCTTGAGCAGTACTTC. Encoded protein: CASSRGQGTPLEQYF.

This clonotype has at least ten counts. The chain is built from TRBV11-1 and TRBJ2-1; TRBD1 aligns across 7 bases. The CDR3 totals 14 residues. Germline V gene data show CDR1 as SGHAT and CDR2 as FQDESV (reference sequence). V lost 3 bases to trimming and J lost 10 bases; unmatched junction nucleotides: 9. CDR3 coding DNA: TGTGCCAGCAGCTTCGGGAACAGGGGAGAGGAGCAGTTCTTC. Translating it yields CASSFGNRGEEQFF.

This clonotype has only a few counts. J is TRBJ2-1 and V is TRBV7-3; D is possibly TRBD1 or TRBD2 (5 bases each). The V and J ends lost 2 bases and 6 bases respectively, with 14 bases between them. Germline CDR1 reads SGHTA; CDR2 reads FQGTGA. The CDR3 covers 15 residues. The CDR3 spells CASSLDPGQLNEQFF. CDR3 DNA sequence: TGTGCCAGCAGCTTAGACCCGGGGCAGCTCAATGAGCAGTTCTTC.

With respect to this clonotype: A read error may produce the germline difference seen at one junction end. The chain employs TRBV4-1 and TRBJ2-4; 14 bases align to TRBD2. The CDR3 covers 19 residues. Germline V gene sequence: CDR1 MGHRA, CDR2 YSYEKL. CDR3 DNA sequence: TGCGCCAGCAACCAATCCTGGACTAGCGGGGGGACTACCAAAAACATTCAGTACTTC. This codes for CASNQSWTSGGTTKNIQYF.

This clonotype was found many times. V gene TRBV7-2 combines with J gene TRBJ2-5; TRBD2 might be the D (6 bases). The CDR3 spans 13 residues. Germline lookup yields CDR1 SGHTA and CDR2 FQGNSA. Trimming left V 1 base short and J 5 bases short, with 8 bases between. CDR3 coding DNA: TGTGCCAGCAGCTTAGGACTAGGGGAGACCCAGTACTTC. Its protein is CASSLGLGETQYF. The full variable domain, with the rest looked up from reference TRBV7-2 and TRBJ2-5, is GAGVSQSPSNKVTEKGKDVELRCDPISGHTALYWYRQSLGQGLEFLIYFQGNSAPDKSGLPSDRFSAERTGGSVSTLTIQRTQQEDSAVYLCASSLGLGETQYFGPGTRLLVL.

This clonotype appeared a few times. This sequence joins TRBV18 and TRBJ1-2, with a weak D call TRBD1 (5 bases). Looked up from germline, CDR1 is KGHSH and CDR2 is LQKENI. The CDR3 runs 16 residues. V was shortened by 3 bases and J by 3 bases, with 17 bases between the two germline ends. CDR3 region: CASSPTIGGDYYGYTF. As DNA, the CDR3 is TGTGCCAGCTCACCTACGATAGGCGGGGACTACTATGGCTACACCTTC. Full variable domain (outside the CDR3, taken from reference TRBV18 and TRBJ1-2): NAGVMQNPRHLVRRRGQEARLRCSPMKGHSHVYWYRQLPEEGLKFMVYLQKENIIDESGMPKERFSAEFPKEGPSILRIQQVVRGDSAAYFCASSPTIGGDYYGYTFGSGTRLTVV.